Shown below are 19 T cell receptor beta chains from a single sample sequenced in a study of CD8+ T cells in alopecia areata. Sorting of pooled cutaneous lymph node cells used CD4, CD8alpha, NKG2D, NKG2ACE and other markers. In each case, RNA was isolated and then reverse transcribed into cDNA as the sequencing template. The protocol was immunoSEQ multiplex PCR, while the TCRdb copy is restricted to in-frame clones and leaves out a portion. This table holds about 270,000 clones with no singletons; the top ten claim 1.2%. The source material was CD4+ T cells sorted from a lymph node. These receptors originate from a C3H/HeJ mouse with alopecia areata. Strain MHC haplotype: H2-k.

This clone has only a few counts. Mouse gene names apply. Read coverage stops 4 residues before the CDR3 terminus; the germline J gene supplies the remainder. The chain combines TRBV13-1 with TRBJ2-3; the match to TRBD2 covers 7 bases. The CDR3 extends over 13 amino acids. Per germline, CDR1 NSHNY and CDR2 SYGAGN. With 4 bases clipped from V and 1 base from J, the junction kept 0 bases outside the gene matches. The CDR3 sequence: CASSWGGAETLYF. The covered CDR3 bases are TGTGCCAGCAGTTGGGGGGGTGCAGAA.

This clone was recorded a few times. The gene names given are mouse names. The read comes to an end 4 residues before the CDR3 does, leaving the germline J gene to fill in the end. The rearrangement uses TRBV13-2 and TRBJ2-3, with a tentative D call TRBD2 (5 bases). The CDR3 sequence is 15 residues long. The ends were cut back, 1 base at V and 0 bases at J, with 9 bases in the middle. CDR1 is NNHNN and CDR2 is SYGAGS in the germline V gene (reference sequence). The CDR3 bases that were read are TGTGCCAGCGGTGATTTTCTGGGTAGTGCAGAA. Amino acids: CASGDFLGSAE. The full CDR3 protein is CASGDFLGSAETLYF.

This clone appeared a few times. Any gene name here is a mouse gene name. With the read ending 4 residues before the CDR3 end, the germline J gene is used to fill in that end. The V gene is TRBV1, the J gene TRBJ1-2; D is unclear. There are 13 residues in the CDR3. With 0 bases removed from V and 4 bases from J, the gap between germline ends came to 6 bases. Germline V CDR1 and CDR2: NSQYPW, LRSPGD (reference sequence). This CDR3 reads CTCSADGVSDYTF. The sequenced part of the CDR3 DNA is TGCACCTGCAGTGCAGATGGGGTCTCC. Combining the CDR3 with reference TRBV1 and TRBJ1-2 gives the whole variable domain VTLLEQNPRWRLVPRGQAVNLRCILKNSQYPWMSWYQQDLQKQLQWLFTLRSPGDKEVKSLPGADYLATRVTDTELRLQVANMSQGRTLYCTCSADGVSDYTFGSGTRLLVI.

This clone appeared a few times. Gene names denote mouse genes. The missing CDR3 end, 4 residues past where the read stops, is filled in from the germline J gene. This specimen includes other DNA sequences encoding the same CDR3. V and J are TRBV5 and TRBJ2-1; TRBD2 aligns across 8 bases. Germline loops: CDR1 LGHNA, CDR2 YNLKQL (reference sequence). CDR3 length: 15 amino acids. Trimming at V came to 0 bases and at J to 4 bases, leaving 2 bases not matched to a gene. The CDR3 loop is CASSQEGGAYAEQFF. The sequenced CDR3 bases are TGTGCCAGCAGCCAAGAGGGGGGGGCTTATGCT.

This clone was detected a few times. All gene names here are mouse names. The read is 4 residues too short to cover the CDR3 end, so that end is filled in from the germline J gene. This same CDR3 is encoded by further DNA sequences in the sample. The chain joins TRBV31 to TRBJ2-3; 9 nucleotides line up with TRBD1. CDR1 and CDR2 from the germline V gene are GKSSPN and SITVG. The CDR3 is 14 residues long. Trimming removed 3 bases from V and 1 base from J; junction bases left unmatched: 2. The chain's CDR3 is CAWRTGGGAETLYF. The covered CDR3 bases are TGTGCCTGGAGGACAGGGGGAGGTGCAGAA.

This clone was seen a few times. Gene names are mouse gene names. CDR3 DNA, as far as it was read: TGTGCCAGCAGTATTATGGGGGGGCGCGGTGCAGAA. Its protein product is CASSIMGGRGAE. The entire CDR3 protein is CASSIMGGRGAETLYF. The genes are TRBV19 and TRBJ2-3; TRBD2 matches 9 bases. The read terminates 4 residues ahead of where the CDR3 ends, so the germline J gene completes it. Germline V gives CDR1 FNHDT, CDR2 SITEND (reference sequence). Trimming took 2 bases from V and 1 from J; bases not matched to a gene: 5. This CDR3 region has 16 residues.

On this clone: Gene names denote mouse genes. The CDR3 extends 4 residues past the end of the read, so its final part is completed from the germline J gene. This chain links TRBV17 with TRBJ2-2; 13 nucleotides align to TRBD2. The CDR3 extends over 17 amino acids. Losses at the gene ends were 1 base for V and 5 bases for J; bases not matched to a gene: 4. CDR1 is MNHDT, CDR2 YYDKIL, per germline. This CDR3 reads CASSRGTGGARTGQLYF. The part of the CDR3 DNA that was read is TGTGCTAGCAGTAGAGGGACTGGGGGGGCTCGGACCGGG.

This clone was found a few times. Genes here carry mouse names. From the germline J gene comes the end of the CDR3, since the read stops 4 residues before it. This CDR3 is also generated by other DNA sequences in the sample. The genes are TRBV13-3 and TRBJ2-5; 11 bases map to TRBD1. Germline V gene lookup returns CDR1 NNHDY and CDR2 SYVADS. Trimming took 4 bases from V and 3 from J; bases not matched to a gene: 1. The length of the CDR3 is 14 residues. CDR3 bases read: TGTGCCAGCAGTAGGGACAGGGGGCAAGAC. This gives the protein CASSRDRGQD. The whole CDR3 protein is CASSRDRGQDTQYF.

This clone was counted a few times. The germline and genes are mouse ones. Read data end 4 residues before the CDR3 end; the end is taken from the germline J gene. The chain joins TRBV13-1 to TRBJ2-2; 13 bases are a match to TRBD2. With 1 base clipped from V and 4 bases from J, the junction kept 10 bases outside the gene matches. Germline V gene lookup returns CDR1 NSHNY and CDR2 SYGAGN. The CDR3 contains 19 residues. CDR3 DNA (partial): TGTGCCAGCAGTGATAAGGGACTGGGGGGGACCAACCGCACCGGG. This sequence encodes CASSDKGLGGTNRTG. The CDR3 reads in full as CASSDKGLGGTNRTGQLYF.

Of note for this clone: Any gene name here is a mouse gene name. The read terminates 4 residues ahead of where the CDR3 ends, so the germline J gene completes it. Within the sample, other DNA sequences also encode this same CDR3. The rearrangement uses TRBV19 and TRBJ2-7, with a tentative D call TRBD1 (5 bases). The CDR3 runs 12 residues. CDR1 is FNHDT and CDR2 is SITEND in the germline V gene (reference sequence). The CDR3 loop reads CASRRQIYEQYF. The DNA read from the CDR3 is TGTGCCAGCAGGAGACAGATTTAT.

As to this clone: The gene names given are mouse names. The read gets to within 4 residues of the CDR3 end, and the germline J gene fills in the rest. V and J are TRBV13-3 and TRBJ2-2; 8 bases are a match to TRBD1. Germline-derived CDR1 and CDR2 are NNHDY and SYVADS. The CDR3 is made up of 16 amino acids. The junction had 8 bases not matched to a gene; V was cut back by 4 bases and J by 3 bases. The sequenced part of the CDR3 DNA is TGTGCCAGCAGTCCCCGGACAGGGTTGGACACCGGG. It yields the protein CASSPRTGLDTG. In full, the CDR3 reads CASSPRTGLDTGQLYF.

This clone was detected only a few times. Each gene name is a mouse one. The CDR3 end is not reached by the read, which stops 4 residues before it; the germline J gene fills it in. The chain couples TRBV19 to TRBJ2-5; TRBD1 agrees at 8 bases. The CDR3 has 15 residues. Germline V gene data show CDR1 as FNHDT and CDR2 as SITEND (reference sequence). V trimming: 3 bases; J trimming: 1 base; junction bases outside the gene matches: 4. CDR3: CASSRTGRHQDTQYF. Incomplete CDR3 DNA: TGTGCCAGCAGTAGGACAGGGAGACACCAAGAC.

This clone was seen only a few times. Mouse names are used for the genes. The same CDR3 arises from other DNA sequences in this sample as well. The DNA read from the CDR3 is TGTGCCAGCGGTGATGCTCGGGACAGGGACTATAATTCGCCC. Its protein is CASGDARDRDYNSP. From start to end, the CDR3 is CASGDARDRDYNSPLYF. The chain employs TRBV13-2 and TRBJ1-6; TRBD1 agrees at 9 bases. The observed sequence ends 3 residues before the CDR3 terminus, with the missing tail filled in from the germline J gene. Being an ORF, TRBJ1-6 has a function that is uncertain. This CDR3 spans 17 amino acids. Per germline, CDR1 NNHNN and CDR2 SYGAGS (reference sequence). Trimming removed 0 bases from V and 3 bases from J; junction bases left unmatched: 4.

Details on this clone: Genes and germline come from the mouse. The read comes to an end 4 residues before the CDR3 does, leaving the germline J gene to fill in the end. Within the sample, other DNA sequences also encode this same CDR3. The rearrangement uses TRBV5 and TRBJ1-1, with D unclear. Trimming pared 3 bases from V and 0 bases from J, leaving 5 bases between. The CDR3 totals 13 residues. Per the germline V gene, CDR1 is LGHNA and CDR2 is YNLKQL (reference sequence). The CDR3 is CASSQVANTEVFF. The sequenced part of the CDR3 DNA is TGTGCCAGCAGCCAGGTTGCAAACACA.

Only a few counts were recorded for this clone. Genes and germline are mouse. The read terminates 4 residues ahead of where the CDR3 ends, so the germline J gene completes it. This sequence joins TRBV5 and TRBJ2-2; D might be TRBD1 (6 bases). V dropped 6 bases and J dropped 0 bases, with 11 bases sitting between them. In germline, CDR1 is LGHNA, CDR2 YNLKQL (reference sequence). This CDR3 region has 15 residues. CDR3 bases read: TGTGCCAGCAGGAAGGGGGACCCAAACACCGGG. Its protein is CASRKGDPNTG. The whole CDR3 protein is CASRKGDPNTGQLYF.

On this clone itself: Gene names follow the mouse nomenclature. Other DNA sequences of this sample code for an identical CDR3. Partial CDR3 DNA: TGCACCTGCAGTGCGTGGGGTAACCAAGAC. Translation gives CTCSAWGNQD. The whole CDR3 sequence reads CTCSAWGNQDTQYF. The chain is built from TRBV1 and TRBJ2-5; the D gene is possibly TRBD2 (5 bases). With the read ending 4 residues before the CDR3 end, the germline J gene is used to fill in that end. Germline V gene data show CDR1 as NSQYPW and CDR2 as LRSPGD (reference sequence). The CDR3 is 14 amino acids. Trimming removed 3 bases from V and 0 bases from J, with 7 bases in between. Drawing the rest from reference TRBV1 and TRBJ2-5, the complete variable domain is VTLLEQNPRWRLVPRGQAVNLRCILKNSQYPWMSWYQQDLQKQLQWLFTLRSPGDKEVKSLPGADYLATRVTDTELRLQVANMSQGRTLYCTCSAWGNQDTQYFGPGTRLLVL.

Regarding this clone: Here the gene names and germline are mouse. The observed sequence ends 4 residues before the CDR3 terminus, with the missing tail filled in from the germline J gene. The chain recombines TRBV1 with TRBJ2-1; 7 bases align to TRBD1. Germline CDR1 and CDR2: NSQYPW and LRSPGD (reference sequence). The CDR3 runs 15 residues. V dropped 3 bases and J dropped 3; count of bases not matched to a gene: 5. CDR3 bases read: TGCACCTGCAGTGCGCGCAGGGGGAGCTATGCT. This sequence encodes CTCSARRGSYA. In full, the CDR3 is CTCSARRGSYAEQFF.

Concerning this clone: The gene names here belong to mouse. Read sequence stops 4 residues before the CDR3 end, and the germline J gene provides the missing end. This specimen includes other DNA sequences encoding the same CDR3. The rearrangement uses TRBV13-3 and TRBJ2-2, with a tentative D call TRBD2 (5 bases). Germline V gene data show CDR1 as NNHDY and CDR2 as SYVADS. This CDR3 region has 15 residues. Trimming removed 0 bases from V and 0 bases from J, with 6 bases in between. The part of the CDR3 DNA that was read is TGTGCCAGCAGTGATGGGACTTCAAACACCGGG. As protein: CASSDGTSNTG. The CDR3 in full is CASSDGTSNTGQLYF.

Concerning this clone itself: Genes and germline are mouse. The CDR3 end is not reached by the read, which stops 4 residues before it; the germline J gene fills it in. The rearrangement joins TRBV13-2 to TRBJ2-2; perhaps TRBD2 as D (6 bases). The V end was cut by 3 bases, the J end by 0 bases, with 12 bases between. This CDR3 region has 16 residues. Germline CDR1 is NNHNN and CDR2 is SYGAGS (reference sequence). The CDR3 bases that were read are TGTGCCAGCGGTGGCCCGGGGGGTGCAAACACCGGG. It translates to CASGGPGGANTG. The CDR3 in full is CASGGPGGANTGQLYF.